The source of this TCR beta chain is a study of response to subunit inactivated influenza vaccine. This clonotype was counted only a few times. Its antigen is undetermined. The study's findings and limits: Authors suggested each seasonal flu vaccination may recruit only limited numbers of new T cells.

Germline lookup yields CDR1 SEHNR and CDR2 FQNEAQ (reference sequence). V trimming: 4 bases; J trimming: 3 bases; junction bases outside the gene matches: 10. This CDR3 is 16 amino acids long. TCRdb fed the RT-PCR reads into MiXCR, producing one record per CDR3 protein. The sample consists of hundreds of thousands of distinct CDR3 sequences, around a sixth of them appearing once. The sample was PBMCs from blood, taken roughly 13 days after vaccination. The sequence derives from a man aged 45-65 years who received an inactivated influenza vaccine. The genes are TRBV7-9 and TRBJ2-7; 9 bases are shared with TRBD1. The CDR3 bases are TGTGCCAGCAGCTCATCCCGGGACAGGGATTACTACGAGCAGTACTTC. Its translation is CASSSSRDRDYYEQYF.